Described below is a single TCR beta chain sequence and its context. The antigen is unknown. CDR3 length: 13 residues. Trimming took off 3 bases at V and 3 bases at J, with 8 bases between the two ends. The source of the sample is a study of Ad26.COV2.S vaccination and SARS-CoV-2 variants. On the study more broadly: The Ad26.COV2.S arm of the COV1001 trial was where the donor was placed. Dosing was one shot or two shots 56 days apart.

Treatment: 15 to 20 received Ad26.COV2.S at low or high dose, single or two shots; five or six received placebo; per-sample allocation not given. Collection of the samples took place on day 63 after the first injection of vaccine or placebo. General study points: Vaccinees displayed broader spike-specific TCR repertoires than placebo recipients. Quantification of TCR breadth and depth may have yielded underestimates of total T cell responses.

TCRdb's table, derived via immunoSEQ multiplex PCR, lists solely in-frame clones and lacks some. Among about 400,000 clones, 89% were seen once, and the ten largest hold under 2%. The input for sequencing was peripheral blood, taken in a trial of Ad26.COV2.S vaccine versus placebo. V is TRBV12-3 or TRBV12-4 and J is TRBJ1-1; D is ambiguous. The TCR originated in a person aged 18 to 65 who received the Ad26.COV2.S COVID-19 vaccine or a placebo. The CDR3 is CASSFGQDTEAFF. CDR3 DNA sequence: TGTGCCAGCAGTTTCGGGCAGGACACTGAAGCTTTCTTT.